The 24 T cell receptor beta chains below all came from one sample that was sequenced in a study of CD4 T cells in relation to SARS-CoV-2 and coronaviruses. Using immunoSEQ multiplex PCR, the repertoire was profiled, and TCRdb retains in-frame clones only, with some absent. The repertoire consists of about 21,000 clones, with over 60% occurring once and the leading ten covering around a sixth. The unexposed donors gave CD4+ T cells in about 2011-2018, prior to COVID-19. Isolation of CD4+ T cells took place after approximately 10 days in culture. No antigens are known for them. The sequencing input was CD4+ T cells from PBMCs, cultured in vitro. These receptors originate from a human donor in good health.

The chain recombines TRBV11-2 with TRBJ1-1, with a possible D match to TRBD1 (6 bases). Per the germline V gene, CDR1 is SGHAT and CDR2 is FQNNGV. The CDR3 totals 14 residues. Trimming took 6 bases from V and 3 from J, leaving 14 bases between them. In DNA, the CDR3 is TGTGCCAGCAGGAACGAACAGGGCTACACTGAAGCTTTCTTT. Its translation: CASRNEQGYTEAFF.

V and J are TRBV6-5 and TRBJ1-2; perhaps TRBD1 as D (5 bases). The CDR3 has 14 residues. Germline-derived CDR1 and CDR2 are MNHEY and SVGAGI. V was trimmed by 2 bases and J by 1 base, leaving 8 bases between them. This CDR3 is CASSYAGGNYGYTF. The CDR3 DNA sequence: TGTGCCAGCAGTTACGCCGGGGGTAACTATGGCTACACCTTC.

The J gene is TRBJ1-3, the V gene TRBV5-6; D might be TRBD1 (6 bases). Between the trimmed V and J ends, which lost 4 bases and 0 bases, there was a span of 20 bases. The germline V gene has CDR1 SGHDT and CDR2 YYEEEE. The CDR3 totals 18 residues. The CDR3 region has the DNA TGTGCCAGCAGCGAGGACAGCGTTCGACCATACTCTGGAAACACCATATATTTT. It codes for CASSEDSVRPYSGNTIYF.

CDR3 region: CASRNSGRAGTDTQYF. In DNA, the CDR3 is TGTGCCAGTAGGAATAGCGGGAGGGCCGGCACAGATACGCAGTATTTT. The chain combines TRBV19 with TRBJ2-3, with TRBD2 matching 11 bases. The CDR3 loop spans 16 amino acids. Trimming removed 6 bases from V and 1 base from J; junction bases left unmatched: 6. The germline gives CDR1 LNHDA, CDR2 SQIVND (reference sequence).

This clone rates as large. This chain joins TRBV9 and TRBJ2-2, with D uncertain. Looked up from germline, CDR1 is SGDLS and CDR2 is YYNGEE. The CDR3 contains 16 residues. V lost 3 bases, J lost 7 bases, and 19 bases lay in between. CDR3 nucleotide sequence: TGTGCCAGCAGCGCAGCGACCATAGCTCAGGTCGGGGAGCTGTTTTTT. It translates to CASSAATIAQVGELFF.

The chain uses TRBV27 and TRBJ2-1; TRBD2 agrees at 15 bases. The V and J ends lost 5 bases and 7 bases, in that order; junction bases with no gene match: 3. From germline, CDR1 is MNHEY and CDR2 SMNVEV (reference sequence). CDR3 length equals 15 residues. This chain's CDR3 is CASSPGTSGRNEQFF. The CDR3 nucleotides are TGTGCCAGCAGTCCGGGGACTAGCGGGAGGAATGAGCAGTTCTTC.

This clone was recorded once. The chain uses TRBV19 and TRBJ2-1; D is uncertain. Between the trimmed V and J ends, which lost 3 bases and 4 bases, there was a span of 1 base. Germline V CDR1 and CDR2: LNHDA, SQIVND (reference sequence). The CDR3 runs to 11 residues. The CDR3: CASSIYNEQFF. The CDR3 DNA reads as TGTGCCAGTAGTATTTACAATGAGCAGTTCTTC. The full variable domain, with the rest looked up from reference TRBV19 and TRBJ2-1, is DGGITQSPKYLFRKEGQNVTLSCEQNLNHDAMYWYRQDPGQGLRLIYYSQIVNDFQKGDIAEGYSVSREKKESFPLTVTSAQKNPTAFYLCASSIYNEQFFGPGTRLTVL.

The chain couples TRBV15 to TRBJ1-1; D possibly corresponds to TRBD1 (6 bases). The CDR3 sequence is 13 residues long. Germline V gene sequence: CDR1 LNHNV, CDR2 YYDKDF (reference sequence). V was clipped by 2 bases and J by 4 bases, with 8 bases between them. The CDR3 sequence is CATSRRGATEAFF. CDR3 bases: TGTGCCACCAGCAGACGGGGGGCCACTGAAGCTTTCTTT.

DNA for the CDR3: TGTGCCAGCAGCTTACAGGGTGGTCAGCCCCAGCATTTT. Protein product: CASSLQGGQPQHF. The chain joins TRBV7-2 to TRBJ1-5, with a weak D call TRBD1 (5 bases). Trimming took 2 bases from V and 6 from J, leaving 8 bases between them. Germline values: CDR1 SGHTA, CDR2 FQGNSA. CDR3 length: 13 amino acids.

The rearrangement links TRBV15 to TRBJ2-3; 8 nucleotides line up with TRBD1. Germline lookup yields CDR1 LNHNV and CDR2 YYDKDF (reference sequence). The length of the CDR3 is 16 residues. V gave up 1 base and J gave up 5 bases; unmatched junction bases: 8. CDR3 sequence (DNA): TGTGCCACCAGCAGAGGTGCAGGGGGCGCCGAAGATACGCAGTATTTT. This encodes CATSRGAGGAEDTQYF. The full variable domain, completed using reference TRBV15 and TRBJ2-3, is DAMVIQNPRYQVTQFGKPVTLSCSQTLNHNVMYWYQQKSSQAPKLLFHYYDKDFNNEADTPDNFQSRRPNTSFCFLDIRSPGLGDTAMYLCATSRGAGGAEDTQYFGPGTRLTVL.

The V call is TRBV28, the J call TRBJ1-2, with D perhaps matching TRBD1 (6 bases). Trimming removed 3 bases from V and 4 bases from J, with 21 bases in between. The CDR3 has 17 amino acids. Germline V gives CDR1 MDHEN, CDR2 SYDVKM. CDR3 amino acids: CASSLGRGGKLSYGYTF. CDR3 bases: TGTGCCAGCAGTTTGGGCAGGGGCGGAAAATTGAGCTATGGCTACACCTTC.

The chain is built from TRBV11-2 and TRBJ2-4, with TRBD1 as a possible D gene (5 bases). Germline assignment: CDR1 SGHAT and CDR2 FQNNGV. Between the trimmed V and J ends, which lost 0 bases and 2 bases, there was a span of 11 bases. The CDR3 has 16 amino acids. The CDR3 bases are TGTGCCAGCAGCTTAGAGGGGCGTTCTACCAAAAACATTCAGTACTTC. It is translated as CASSLEGRSTKNIQYF.

The count of this clone is one. The chain links TRBV6-1 to TRBJ1-1; D is perhaps TRBD1 (5 bases). The CDR3 has 15 amino acids. Germline V gene sequence: CDR1 MNHNS, CDR2 SASEGT. Trimming stripped 2 bases from V and 4 bases from J, with 14 bases between. The DNA of the CDR3 is TGTGCCAGCAGTGAACCATCCGGGGCCGTCACTGAAGCTTTCTTT. As protein: CASSEPSGAVTEAFF.

CDR3 sequence reads: CASSAPIEGYEQYF. The DNA for the CDR3 is TGTGCCAGCAGCGCCCCGATTGAAGGCTACGAGCAGTACTTC. The genes are TRBV28 and TRBJ2-7; D ambiguous. Trimming cost V 6 bases and J 3 bases, with 15 bases left between them. CDR1 is MDHEN, CDR2 SYDVKM, per germline. The CDR3 covers 14 residues. Full variable domain (remainder filled in from reference TRBV28 and TRBJ2-7): DVKVTQSSRYLVKRTGEKVFLECVQDMDHENMFWYRQDPGLGLRLIYFSYDVKMKEKGDIPEGYSVSREKKERFSLILESASTNQTSMYLCASSAPIEGYEQYFGPGTRLTVT.

V usage is TRBV1 and J usage is TRBJ2-1; the table's D call of TRBD2 was not tested on the DNA. TRBV1 is flagged as a pseudogene. CDR3 length: 15 residues. The CDR3 DNA follows: TGCACCAGCAGCTCCTCCCCTACCGACTACAATGAGCAGTTCTTC. Its protein is CTSSSSPTDYNEQFF.

There are a few counts of this clone. The chain employs TRBV6-1 and TRBJ1-5; D call uncertain. Germline V lookup: CDR1 MNHNS, CDR2 SASEGT. This CDR3 has 13 amino acids. Trimming stripped 8 bases from V and 7 bases from J, with 15 bases between. Here the CDR3 reads CASGSKKSQPQHF. CDR3 nucleotide sequence: TGTGCCAGCGGGTCAAAGAAGAGCCAGCCCCAGCATTTT.

V gene TRBV10-3 combines with J gene TRBJ1-5, with D possibly TRBD1 on 5 matching bases. The CDR3 contains 14 residues. The ends were cut back, 2 bases at V and 9 bases at J, with 14 bases in the middle. Per germline, CDR1 ENHRY and CDR2 SYGVKD. The chain's CDR3 is CAISEGGAAGPQHF. CDR3 sequence (DNA): TGTGCCATCAGTGAGGGGGGAGCGGCGGGGCCCCAGCATTTT.

This clone was detected a few times. The V gene is TRBV5-4, the J gene TRBJ1-1; 8 bases line up with TRBD1. The CDR3 is made up of 16 amino acids. The V segment lost 4 bases and the J segment 1 base; nucleotides outside the gene matches: 9. The germline V gene has CDR1 SGHNT and CDR2 YYREEE (reference sequence). CDR3 region: CASSHPGQGPNTEAFF. DNA for the CDR3: TGTGCCAGCAGCCACCCAGGACAGGGACCGAACACTGAAGCTTTCTTT.

The table lists this clone with a few counts. The chain carries TRBV2 and TRBJ2-1; TRBD2 matches 10 bases. Trimming removed 8 bases from V and 4 bases from J; junction bases left unmatched: 2. There are 13 residues in the CDR3. Germline CDR1 SNHLY, CDR2 FYNNEI. CDR3 sequence: CASGLAAYNEQFF. DNA of the CDR3: TGTGCCAGCGGACTAGCGGCATACAATGAGCAGTTCTTC.

The chain has TRBV6-6 and TRBJ2-5; maybe TRBD2 (6 bases). The CDR3 runs to 17 residues. Trimming took 5 bases from V and 4 from J, leaving 23 bases between them. CDR1 is MNHNY, CDR2 SVGAGI, per germline (reference sequence). CDR3 in DNA: TGTGCCAGCAGTCGGAGGGTTGGCCCCTTGGGGGGAGAGACCCAGTACTTC. Protein product: CASSRRVGPLGGETQYF.

The chain carries TRBV5-1 and TRBJ2-1, with 7 bases fitting TRBD1. CDR3 length: 14 amino acids. V shed 3 bases, J shed 7 bases, and the junction held 7 bases outside the gene matches. Germline V gives CDR1 SGHRS, CDR2 YFSETQ. CDR3 sequence: CASSSGTAWNEQFF. For the CDR3, the DNA is TGCGCCAGCAGCTCGGGGACAGCTTGGAATGAGCAGTTCTTC. The full variable domain, with the rest looked up from reference TRBV5-1 and TRBJ2-1, is KAGVTQTPRYLIKTRGQQVTLSCSPISGHRSVSWYQQTPGQGLQFLFEYFSETQRNKGNFPGRFSGRQFSNSRSEMNVSTLELGDSALYLCASSSGTAWNEQFFGPGTRLTVL.

V is TRBV5-1 and J is TRBJ1-2, with D unresolved. The V gene's germline CDR1 is SGHRS and CDR2 YFSETQ. The germline V and J ends were trimmed by 2 bases and 8 bases, with 19 bases remaining between them. The CDR3 is made up of 15 amino acids. The CDR3 loop reads CASSFVRGGAAGYTF. Here the CDR3 DNA reads TGCGCCAGCAGCTTCGTTCGAGGTGGCGCAGCCGGCTACACCTTC.

The table lists this clone with a few counts. The chain recombines TRBV28 with TRBJ1-5, with D possibly being TRBD1 (5 bases). This CDR3 spans 16 amino acids. Germline-derived CDR1 and CDR2 are MDHEN and SYDVKM. V was clipped by 7 bases and J by 6 bases, with 22 bases between them. In nucleotides, the CDR3 is TGTGCCAGCAACTCTCAATCGGGGGAGGGAGGTCAGCCCCAGCATTTT. Translating gives CASNSQSGEGGQPQHF. The complete variable domain, with remaining parts taken from reference TRBV28 and TRBJ1-5, reads DVKVTQSSRYLVKRTGEKVFLECVQDMDHENMFWYRQDPGLGLRLIYFSYDVKMKEKGDIPEGYSVSREKKERFSLILESASTNQTSMYLCASNSQSGEGGQPQHFGDGTRLSIL.

The V gene is TRBV3-1 (or the pseudogene TRBV3-2), the J gene TRBJ2-3; 10 nucleotides match TRBD2. The germline V gene has CDR1 LGHDT and CDR2 YNNKEL (reference sequence). This CDR3 contains 14 residues. V lost 6 bases to trimming and J lost 10 bases; unmatched junction nucleotides: 10. Here the CDR3 DNA reads TGTGCCAGCAGATCGCTAGCGGGAGAACGCCCGCAGTATTTT. It is translated as CASRSLAGERPQYF.